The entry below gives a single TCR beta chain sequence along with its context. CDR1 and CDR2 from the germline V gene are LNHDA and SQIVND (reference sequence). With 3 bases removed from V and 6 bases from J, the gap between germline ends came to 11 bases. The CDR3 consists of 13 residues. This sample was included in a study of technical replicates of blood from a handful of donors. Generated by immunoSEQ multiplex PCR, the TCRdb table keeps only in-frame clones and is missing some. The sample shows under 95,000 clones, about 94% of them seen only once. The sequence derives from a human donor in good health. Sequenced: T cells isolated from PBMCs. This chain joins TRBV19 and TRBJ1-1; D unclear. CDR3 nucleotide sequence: TGTGCCAGTAGTATTTCTTTGAGGGCTGAAGCTTTCTTT. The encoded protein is CASSISLRAEAFF.